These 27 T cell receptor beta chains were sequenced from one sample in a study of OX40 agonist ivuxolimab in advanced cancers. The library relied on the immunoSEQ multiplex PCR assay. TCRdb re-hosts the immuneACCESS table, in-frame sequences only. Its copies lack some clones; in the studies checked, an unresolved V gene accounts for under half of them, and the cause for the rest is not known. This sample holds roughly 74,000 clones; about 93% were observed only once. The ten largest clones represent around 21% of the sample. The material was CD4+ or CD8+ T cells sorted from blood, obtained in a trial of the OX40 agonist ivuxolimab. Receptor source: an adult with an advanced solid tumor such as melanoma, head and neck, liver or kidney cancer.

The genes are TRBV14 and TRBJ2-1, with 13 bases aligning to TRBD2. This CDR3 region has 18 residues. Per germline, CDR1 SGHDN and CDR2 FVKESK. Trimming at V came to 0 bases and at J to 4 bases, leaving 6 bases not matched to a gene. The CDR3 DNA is TGTGCCAGCAGCCAAGATGTGGGACTAGCGGGAATTTACAATGAGCAGTTCTTC. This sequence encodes CASSQDVGLAGIYNEQFF.

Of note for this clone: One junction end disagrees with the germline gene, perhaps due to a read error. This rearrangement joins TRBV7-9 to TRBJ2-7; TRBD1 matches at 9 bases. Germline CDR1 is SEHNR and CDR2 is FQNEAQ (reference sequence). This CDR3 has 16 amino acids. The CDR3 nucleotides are TGTGCCAGCAGCTCGACATTTCCGGGACAGGGCTACGAACAGTACTTC. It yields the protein CASSSTFPGQGYEQYF.

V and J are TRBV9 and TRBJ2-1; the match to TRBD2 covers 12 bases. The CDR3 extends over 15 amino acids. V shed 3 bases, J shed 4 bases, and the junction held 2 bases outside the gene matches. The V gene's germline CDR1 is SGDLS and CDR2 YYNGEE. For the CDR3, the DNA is TGTGCCAGCAGCGGGACTAGCGGGACTTACAATGAGCAGTTCTTC. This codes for CASSGTSGTYNEQFF.

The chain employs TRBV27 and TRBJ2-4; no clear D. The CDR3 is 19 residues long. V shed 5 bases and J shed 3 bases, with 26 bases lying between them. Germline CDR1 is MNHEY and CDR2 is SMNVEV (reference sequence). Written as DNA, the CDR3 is TGTGCCAGCAGTCCACAGCGCCGGGCTACCCCAACCCACAAAAACATTCAGTACTTC. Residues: CASSPQRRATPTHKNIQYF.

CDR3: CSVAKMNTEAFF. The CDR3 coding sequence is TGCAGCGTTGCCAAAATGAACACTGAAGCTTTCTTT. V and J are TRBV29-1 and TRBJ1-1; D unresolved. The CDR3 length is 12 residues. CDR1 is SQVTM, CDR2 ANQGSEA, per germline. With 4 bases removed from V and 0 bases from J, the gap between germline ends came to 6 bases.

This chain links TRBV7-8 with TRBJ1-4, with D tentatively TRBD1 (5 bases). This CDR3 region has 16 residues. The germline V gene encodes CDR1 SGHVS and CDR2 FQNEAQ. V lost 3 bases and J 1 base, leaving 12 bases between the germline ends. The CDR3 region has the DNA TGTGCCAGCAGCTTCGTTGTAGGGGAAACTAATGAAAAACTGTTTTTT. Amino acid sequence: CASSFVVGETNEKLFF.

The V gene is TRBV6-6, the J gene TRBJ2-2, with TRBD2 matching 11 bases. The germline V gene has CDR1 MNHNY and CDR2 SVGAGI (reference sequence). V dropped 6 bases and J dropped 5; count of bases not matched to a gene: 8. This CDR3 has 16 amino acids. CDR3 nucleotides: TGTGCCAGCAGCTCCCTAGCGGGGGGATGGACCGGGGAGCTGTTTTTT. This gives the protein CASSSLAGGWTGELFF.

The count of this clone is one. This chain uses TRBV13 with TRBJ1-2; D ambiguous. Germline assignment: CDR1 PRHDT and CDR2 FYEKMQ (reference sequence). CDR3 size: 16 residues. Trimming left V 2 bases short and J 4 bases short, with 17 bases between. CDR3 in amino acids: CASSLTGQLGFYGYTF. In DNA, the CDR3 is TGTGCCAGCAGCTTAACCGGGCAGTTGGGGTTCTATGGCTACACCTTC.

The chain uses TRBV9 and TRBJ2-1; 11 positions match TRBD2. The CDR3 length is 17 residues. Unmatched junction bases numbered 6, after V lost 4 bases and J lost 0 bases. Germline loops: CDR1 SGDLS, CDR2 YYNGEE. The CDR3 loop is CASSFSTSGGSYNEQFF. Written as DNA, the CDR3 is TGTGCCAGCAGCTTCAGCACTAGCGGGGGCTCCTACAATGAGCAGTTCTTC.

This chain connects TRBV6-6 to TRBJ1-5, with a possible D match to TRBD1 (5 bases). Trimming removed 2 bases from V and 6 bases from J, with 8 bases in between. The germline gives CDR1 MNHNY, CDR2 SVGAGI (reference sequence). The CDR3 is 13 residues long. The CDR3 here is CASSYKGSQPQHF. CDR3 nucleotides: TGTGCCAGCAGTTACAAGGGGTCTCAGCCCCAGCATTTT.

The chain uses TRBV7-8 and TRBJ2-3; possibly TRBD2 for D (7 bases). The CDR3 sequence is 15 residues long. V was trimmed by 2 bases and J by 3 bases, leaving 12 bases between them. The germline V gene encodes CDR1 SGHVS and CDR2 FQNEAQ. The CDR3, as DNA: TGTGCCAGCAGCTTAAGGGGGGGCGGGACAGATACGCAGTATTTT. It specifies CASSLRGGGTDTQYF.

The chain's CDR3 is CASSTYSGAFYEQYF. CDR3 coding DNA: TGCGCCAGCAGCACCTATAGCGGGGCGTTCTACGAGCAGTACTTC. V usage is TRBV4-3 and J usage is TRBJ2-7; TRBD2 aligns across 8 bases. This CDR3 has 15 amino acids. Germline values: CDR1 LGHNA, CDR2 YSLEER. J lost 3 bases, V lost 5 bases, and 9 bases had no gene match.

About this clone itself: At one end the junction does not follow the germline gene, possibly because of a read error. In DNA form, the CDR3 reads TGTGCCAGCAGCTTAGGGGGGACAGTTTCCACCTTT. Amino acid sequence: CASSLGGTVSTF. V is TRBV7-2 and J is TRBJ1-1, with 7 bases matching TRBD1. The CDR3 has 12 amino acids. The germline V gene encodes CDR1 SGHTA and CDR2 FQGNSA.

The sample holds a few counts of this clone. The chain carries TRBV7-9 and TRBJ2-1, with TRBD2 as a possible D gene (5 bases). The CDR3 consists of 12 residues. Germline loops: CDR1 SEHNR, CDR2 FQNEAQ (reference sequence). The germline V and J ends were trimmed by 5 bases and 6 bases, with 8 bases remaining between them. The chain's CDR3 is CASSGLPNEQFF. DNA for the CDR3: TGTGCCAGCAGCGGACTCCCCAATGAGCAGTTCTTC. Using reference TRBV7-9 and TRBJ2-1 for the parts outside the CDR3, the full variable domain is DTGVSQNPRHKITKRGQNVTFRCDPISEHNRLYWYRQTLGQGPEFLTYFQNEAQLEKSRLLSDRFSAERPKGSFSTLEIQRTEQGDSAMYLCASSGLPNEQFFGPGTRLTVL.

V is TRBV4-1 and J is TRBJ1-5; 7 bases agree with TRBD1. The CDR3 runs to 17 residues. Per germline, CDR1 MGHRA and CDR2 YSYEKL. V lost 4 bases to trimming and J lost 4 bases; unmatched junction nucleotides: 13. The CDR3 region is CASSRLQGRGENQPQHF. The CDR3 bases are TGCGCCAGCAGCCGATTACAGGGGAGGGGCGAAAATCAGCCCCAGCATTTT.

CDR3 protein: CASSPRGTFYEQYF. The CDR3 nucleotides are TGTGCCAGCAGCCCCCGCGGGACTTTCTACGAGCAGTACTTC. The chain uses TRBV9 and TRBJ2-7; D is possibly TRBD2 (6 bases). In germline, CDR1 is SGDLS, CDR2 YYNGEE. V was shortened by 4 bases and J by 3 bases, with 14 bases between the two germline ends. The CDR3 extends over 14 amino acids.

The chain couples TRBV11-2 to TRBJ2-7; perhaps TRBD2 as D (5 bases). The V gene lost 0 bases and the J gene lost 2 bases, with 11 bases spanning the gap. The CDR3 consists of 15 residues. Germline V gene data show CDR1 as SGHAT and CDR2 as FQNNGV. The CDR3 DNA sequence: TGTGCCAGCAGCTTAGATATGGTAGCGACCTACGAGCAGTACTTC. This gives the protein CASSLDMVATYEQYF. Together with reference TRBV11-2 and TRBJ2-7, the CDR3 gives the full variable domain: EAGVAQSPRYKIIEKRQSVAFWCNPISGHATLYWYQQILGQGPKLLIQFQNNGVVDDSQLPKDRFSAERLKGVDSTLKIQPAKLEDSAVYLCASSLDMVATYEQYFGPGTRLTVT.

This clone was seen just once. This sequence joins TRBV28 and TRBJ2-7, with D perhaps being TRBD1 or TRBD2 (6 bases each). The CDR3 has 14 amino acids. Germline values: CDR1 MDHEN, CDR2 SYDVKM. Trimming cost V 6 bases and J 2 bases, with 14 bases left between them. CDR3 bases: TGTGCCAGCAGCCTATGGGGGGCCACCTACGAGCAGTACTTC. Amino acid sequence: CASSLWGATYEQYF. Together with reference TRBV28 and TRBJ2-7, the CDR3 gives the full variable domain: DVKVTQSSRYLVKRTGEKVFLECVQDMDHENMFWYRQDPGLGLRLIYFSYDVKMKEKGDIPEGYSVSREKKERFSLILESASTNQTSMYLCASSLWGATYEQYFGPGTRLTVT.

CDR3 in amino acids: CASSRDRGHEQYF. The DNA for the CDR3 is TGTGCCAGCAGCCGGGACAGGGGCCACGAGCAGTACTTC. V gene TRBV7-6 combines with J gene TRBJ2-5, with TRBD1 identical over 10 bases. Gene TRBJ2-7 matches the end of the DNA better, so the J call may be wrong. The germline V gene encodes CDR1 SGHVS and CDR2 FNYEAQ. The CDR3 is made up of 13 amino acids.

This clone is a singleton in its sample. The DNA of the CDR3 is TGTGCCAGCAGCTTATACAGGGTGGCAGATACGCAGTATTTT. Residues: CASSLYRVADTQYF. J is TRBJ2-3 and V is TRBV7-6; the D gene is possibly TRBD1 (6 bases). V was pared by 2 bases and J by 4 bases, with 10 bases between. The CDR3 runs 14 residues. Germline CDR1 SGHVS, CDR2 FNYEAQ. The variable domain in full, with the rest retrieved from reference TRBV7-6 and TRBJ2-3, is GAGVSQSPRYKVTKRGQDVALRCDPISGHVSLYWYRQALGQGPEFLTYFNYEAQQDKSGLPNDRFSAERPEGSISTLTIQRTEQRDSAMYRCASSLYRVADTQYFGPGTRLTVL.

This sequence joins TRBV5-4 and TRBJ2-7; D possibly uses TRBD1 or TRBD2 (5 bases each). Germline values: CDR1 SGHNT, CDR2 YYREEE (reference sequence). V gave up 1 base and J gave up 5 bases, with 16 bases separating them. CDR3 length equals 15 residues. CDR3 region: CASSLKGTGLDEQYF. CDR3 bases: TGTGCCAGCAGCTTGAAGGGGACCGGGCTGGACGAGCAGTACTTC.

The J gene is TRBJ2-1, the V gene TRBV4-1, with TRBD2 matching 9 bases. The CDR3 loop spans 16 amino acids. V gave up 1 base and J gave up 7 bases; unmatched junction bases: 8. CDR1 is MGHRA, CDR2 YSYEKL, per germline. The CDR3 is CASSQGAGGRGNEQFF. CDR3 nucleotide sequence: TGCGCCAGCAGCCAAGGGGCGGGGGGGCGTGGGAATGAGCAGTTCTTC.

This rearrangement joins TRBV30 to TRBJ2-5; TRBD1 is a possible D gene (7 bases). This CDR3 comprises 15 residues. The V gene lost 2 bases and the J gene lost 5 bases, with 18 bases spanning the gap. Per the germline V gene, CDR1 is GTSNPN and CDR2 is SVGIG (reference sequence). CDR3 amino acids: CAWSPGGGFQETQYF. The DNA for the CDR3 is TGTGCCTGGAGTCCCGGAGGGGGCTTTCAGGAGACCCAGTACTTC.

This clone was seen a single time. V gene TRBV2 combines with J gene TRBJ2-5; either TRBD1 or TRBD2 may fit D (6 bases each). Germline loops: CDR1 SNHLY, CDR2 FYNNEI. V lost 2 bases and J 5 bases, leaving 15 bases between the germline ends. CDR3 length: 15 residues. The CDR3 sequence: CASSERGQGRETQYF. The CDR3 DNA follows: TGTGCCAGCAGTGAAAGGGGCCAGGGGAGGGAGACCCAGTACTTC.

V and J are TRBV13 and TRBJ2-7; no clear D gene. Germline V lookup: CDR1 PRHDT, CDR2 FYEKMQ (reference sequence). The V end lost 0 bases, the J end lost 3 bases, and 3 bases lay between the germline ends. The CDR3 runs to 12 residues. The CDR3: CASSLGRYEQYF. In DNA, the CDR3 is TGTGCCAGCAGCTTAGGCCGCTACGAGCAGTACTTC.

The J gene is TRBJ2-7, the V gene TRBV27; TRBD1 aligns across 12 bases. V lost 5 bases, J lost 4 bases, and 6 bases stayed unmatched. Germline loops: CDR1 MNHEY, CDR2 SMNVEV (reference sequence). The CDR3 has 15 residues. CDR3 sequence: CASSRGTGGVYEQYF. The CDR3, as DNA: TGTGCCAGCAGTCGAGGGACAGGGGGCGTGTACGAGCAGTACTTC.

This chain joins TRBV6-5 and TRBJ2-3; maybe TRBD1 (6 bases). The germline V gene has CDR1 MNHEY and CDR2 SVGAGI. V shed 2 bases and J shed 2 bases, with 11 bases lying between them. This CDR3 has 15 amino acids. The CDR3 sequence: CASSYNNRDTDTQYF. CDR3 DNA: TGTGCCAGCAGTTACAACAACAGGGACACAGATACGCAGTATTTT.